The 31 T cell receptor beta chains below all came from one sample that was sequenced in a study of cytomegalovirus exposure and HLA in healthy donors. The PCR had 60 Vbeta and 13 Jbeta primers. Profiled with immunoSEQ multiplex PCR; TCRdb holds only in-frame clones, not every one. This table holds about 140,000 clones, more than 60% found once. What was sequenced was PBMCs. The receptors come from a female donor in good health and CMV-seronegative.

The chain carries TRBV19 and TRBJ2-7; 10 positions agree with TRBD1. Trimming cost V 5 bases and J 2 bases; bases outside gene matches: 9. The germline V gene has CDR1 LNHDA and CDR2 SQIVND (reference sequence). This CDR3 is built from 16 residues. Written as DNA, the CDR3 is TGTGCCAGTAGTCCAGCCGGGACAGGGGTAACCTACGAGCAGTACTTC. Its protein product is CASSPAGTGVTYEQYF.

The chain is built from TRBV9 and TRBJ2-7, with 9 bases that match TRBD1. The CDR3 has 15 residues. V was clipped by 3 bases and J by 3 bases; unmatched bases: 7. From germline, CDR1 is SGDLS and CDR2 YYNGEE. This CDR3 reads CASSAGGQGSYEQYF. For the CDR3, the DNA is TGTGCCAGCAGCGCGGGGGGACAGGGAAGCTACGAGCAGTACTTC.

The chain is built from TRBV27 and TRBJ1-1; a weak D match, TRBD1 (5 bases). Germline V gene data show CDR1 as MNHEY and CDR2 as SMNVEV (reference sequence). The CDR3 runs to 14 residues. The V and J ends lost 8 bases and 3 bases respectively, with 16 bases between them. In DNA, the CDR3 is TGTGCCAGCGGCGACCCGGGGGAGCACACTGAAGCTTTCTTT. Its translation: CASGDPGEHTEAFF.

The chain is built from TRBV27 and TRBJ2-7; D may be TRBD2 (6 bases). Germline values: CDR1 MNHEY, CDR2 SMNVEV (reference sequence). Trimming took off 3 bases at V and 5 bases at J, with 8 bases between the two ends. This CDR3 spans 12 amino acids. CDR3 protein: CASSFSGDEQYF. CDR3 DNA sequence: TGTGCCAGCAGTTTTTCGGGGGACGAGCAGTACTTC.

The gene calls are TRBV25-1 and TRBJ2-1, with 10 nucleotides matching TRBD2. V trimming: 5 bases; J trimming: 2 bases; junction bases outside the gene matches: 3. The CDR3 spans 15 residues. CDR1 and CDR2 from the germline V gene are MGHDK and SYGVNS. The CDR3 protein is CASSKTSGPYNEQFF. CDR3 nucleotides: TGTGCCAGCAGTAAGACTAGCGGGCCCTACAATGAGCAGTTCTTC.

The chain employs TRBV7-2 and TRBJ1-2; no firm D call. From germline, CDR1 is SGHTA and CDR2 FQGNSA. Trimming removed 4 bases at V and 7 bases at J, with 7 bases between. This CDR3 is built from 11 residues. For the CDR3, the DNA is TGTGCCAGCAGCTCGGGTGTTGGCTACACCTTC. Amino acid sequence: CASSSGVGYTF.

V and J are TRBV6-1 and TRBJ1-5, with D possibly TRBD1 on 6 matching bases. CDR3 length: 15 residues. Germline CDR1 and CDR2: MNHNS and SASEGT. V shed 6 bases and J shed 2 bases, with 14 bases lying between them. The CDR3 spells CASRNTGSGNQPQHF. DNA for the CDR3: TGTGCCAGCAGAAACACAGGGTCCGGCAATCAGCCCCAGCATTTT.

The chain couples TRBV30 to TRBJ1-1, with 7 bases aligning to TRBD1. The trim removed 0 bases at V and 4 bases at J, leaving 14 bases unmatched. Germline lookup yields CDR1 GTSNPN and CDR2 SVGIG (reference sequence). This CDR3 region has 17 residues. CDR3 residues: CAWSVPGEKGDSTEAFF. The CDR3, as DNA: TGTGCCTGGAGTGTACCAGGGGAGAAGGGGGACAGCACTGAAGCTTTCTTT.

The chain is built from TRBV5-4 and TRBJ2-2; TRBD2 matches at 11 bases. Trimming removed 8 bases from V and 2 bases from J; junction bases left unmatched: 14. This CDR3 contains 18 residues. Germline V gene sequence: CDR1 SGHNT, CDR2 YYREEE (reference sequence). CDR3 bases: TGTGCCAGTTCCTCGGGACTAGCGGACCTACTTAACACCGGGGAGCTGTTTTTT. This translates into CASSSGLADLLNTGELFF.

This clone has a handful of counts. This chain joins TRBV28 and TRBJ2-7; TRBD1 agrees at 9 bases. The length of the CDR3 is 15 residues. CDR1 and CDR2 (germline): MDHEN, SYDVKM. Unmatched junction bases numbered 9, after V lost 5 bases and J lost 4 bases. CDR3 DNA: TGTGCCAGCAGTACCCGGGACAGGGTTCCTTACGAGCAGTACTTC. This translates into CASSTRDRVPYEQYF.

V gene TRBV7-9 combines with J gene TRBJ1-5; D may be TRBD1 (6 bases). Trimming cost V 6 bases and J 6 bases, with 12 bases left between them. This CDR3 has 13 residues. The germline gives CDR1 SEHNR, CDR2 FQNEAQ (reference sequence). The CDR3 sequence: CASSLTGSQPQHF. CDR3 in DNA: TGTGCCAGCAGTCTTACAGGGAGTCAGCCCCAGCATTTT.

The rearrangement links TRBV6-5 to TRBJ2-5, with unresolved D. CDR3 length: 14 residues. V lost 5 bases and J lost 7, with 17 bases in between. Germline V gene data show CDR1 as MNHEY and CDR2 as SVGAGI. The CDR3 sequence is CASSTNPKRGTQYF. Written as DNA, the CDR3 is TGTGCCAGCAGTACAAATCCGAAACGAGGGACCCAGTACTTC.

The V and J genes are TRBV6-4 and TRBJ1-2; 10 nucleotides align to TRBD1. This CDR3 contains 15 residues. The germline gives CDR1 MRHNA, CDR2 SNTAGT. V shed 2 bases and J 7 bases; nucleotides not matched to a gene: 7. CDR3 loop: CASSDAGQGKRGYTF. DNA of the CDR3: TGTGCCAGCAGTGACGCGGGACAGGGGAAGCGTGGCTACACCTTC.

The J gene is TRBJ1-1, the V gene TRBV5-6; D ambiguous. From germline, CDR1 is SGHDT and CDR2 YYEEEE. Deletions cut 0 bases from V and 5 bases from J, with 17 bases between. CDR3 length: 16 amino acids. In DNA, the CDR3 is TGTGCCAGCAGCTTGGGAGGTTTTCAAATTTGGACTGAAGCTTTCTTT. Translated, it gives CASSLGGFQIWTEAFF.

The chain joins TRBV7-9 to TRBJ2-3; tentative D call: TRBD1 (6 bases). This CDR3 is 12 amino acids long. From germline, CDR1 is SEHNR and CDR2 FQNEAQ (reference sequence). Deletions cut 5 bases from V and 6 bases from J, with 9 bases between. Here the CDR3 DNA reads TGTGCCAGCAGCCCCACAGGGGATACGCAGTATTTT. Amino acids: CASSPTGDTQYF.

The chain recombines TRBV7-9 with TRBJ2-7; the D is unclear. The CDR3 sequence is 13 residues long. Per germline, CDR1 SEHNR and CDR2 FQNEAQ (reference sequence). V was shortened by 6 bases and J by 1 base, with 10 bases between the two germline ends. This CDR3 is CASRTVDSYEQYF. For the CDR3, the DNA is TGTGCCAGCAGAACAGTGGATTCCTACGAGCAGTACTTC.

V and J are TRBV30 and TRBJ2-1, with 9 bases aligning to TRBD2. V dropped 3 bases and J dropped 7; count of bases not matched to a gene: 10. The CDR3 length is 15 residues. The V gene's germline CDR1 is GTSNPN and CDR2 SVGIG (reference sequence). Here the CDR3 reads CAWRPPSGTINEQFF. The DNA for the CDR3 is TGTGCCTGGAGGCCGCCTAGCGGGACGATAAATGAGCAGTTCTTC.

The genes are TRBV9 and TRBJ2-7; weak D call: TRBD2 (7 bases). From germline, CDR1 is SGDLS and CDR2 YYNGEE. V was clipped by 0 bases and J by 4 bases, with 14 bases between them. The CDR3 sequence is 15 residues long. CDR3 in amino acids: CASSVDGGGLYEQYF. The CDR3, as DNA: TGTGCCAGCAGCGTAGATGGGGGGGGGCTTTACGAGCAGTACTTC.

Here the CDR3 reads CASRDPDRGPGYGYTF. Here the CDR3 DNA reads TGTGCCAGCAGGGACCCGGACAGGGGGCCTGGATATGGCTACACCTTC. The chain uses TRBV27 and TRBJ1-2; TRBD1 aligns across 11 bases. The CDR3 sequence is 16 residues long. Unmatched junction bases numbered 11, after V lost 6 bases and J lost 5 bases. The germline gives CDR1 MNHEY, CDR2 SMNVEV (reference sequence).

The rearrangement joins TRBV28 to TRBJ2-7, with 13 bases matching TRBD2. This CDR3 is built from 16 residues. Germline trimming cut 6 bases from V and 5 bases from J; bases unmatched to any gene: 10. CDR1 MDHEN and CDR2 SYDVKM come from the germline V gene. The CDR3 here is CASSELGTSGNHEQYF. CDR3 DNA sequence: TGTGCCAGCAGCGAGCTTGGGACTAGCGGGAACCACGAGCAGTACTTC.

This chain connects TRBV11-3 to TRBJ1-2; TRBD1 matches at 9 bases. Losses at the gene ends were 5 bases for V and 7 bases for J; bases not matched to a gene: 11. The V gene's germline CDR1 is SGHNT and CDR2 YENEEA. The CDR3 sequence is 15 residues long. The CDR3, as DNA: TGTGCCAGCAGCCGACAGGATTGGGACAGGGCTGGCTACACCTTC. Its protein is CASSRQDWDRAGYTF.

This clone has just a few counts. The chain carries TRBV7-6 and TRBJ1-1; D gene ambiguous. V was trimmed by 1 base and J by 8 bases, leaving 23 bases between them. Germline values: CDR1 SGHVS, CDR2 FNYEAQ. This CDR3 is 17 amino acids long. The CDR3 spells CASSLELLGSGACEAFF. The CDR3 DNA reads TGTGCCAGCAGCTTAGAACTTTTAGGTAGCGGAGCCTGCGAAGCTTTCTTT.

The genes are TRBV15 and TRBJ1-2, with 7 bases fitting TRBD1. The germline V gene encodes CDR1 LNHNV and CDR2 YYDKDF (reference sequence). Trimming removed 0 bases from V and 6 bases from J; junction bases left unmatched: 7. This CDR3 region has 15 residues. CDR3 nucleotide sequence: TGTGCCACCAGCAGAGATCCTTCCGGGACAGATGGCTACACCTTC. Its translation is CATSRDPSGTDGYTF.

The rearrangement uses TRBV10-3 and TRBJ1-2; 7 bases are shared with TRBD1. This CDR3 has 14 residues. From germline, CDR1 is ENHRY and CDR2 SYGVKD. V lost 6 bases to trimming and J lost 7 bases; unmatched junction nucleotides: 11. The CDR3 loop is CAISTQTGTGGYTF. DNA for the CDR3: TGTGCCATCAGCACCCAGACAGGGACTGGTGGCTACACCTTC.

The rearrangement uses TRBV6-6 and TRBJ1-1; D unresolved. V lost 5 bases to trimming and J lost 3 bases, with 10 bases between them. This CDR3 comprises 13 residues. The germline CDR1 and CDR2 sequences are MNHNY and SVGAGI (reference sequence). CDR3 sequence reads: CASSRYAYTEAFF. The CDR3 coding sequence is TGTGCCAGCAGTCGTTATGCGTACACTGAAGCTTTCTTT.

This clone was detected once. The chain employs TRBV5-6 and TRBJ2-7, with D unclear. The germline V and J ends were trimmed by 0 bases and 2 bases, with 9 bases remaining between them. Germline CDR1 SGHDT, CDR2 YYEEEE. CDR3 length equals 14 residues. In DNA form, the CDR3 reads TGTGCCAGCAGCTTGGGAGGCGGAACCTACGAGCAGTACTTC. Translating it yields CASSLGGGTYEQYF.

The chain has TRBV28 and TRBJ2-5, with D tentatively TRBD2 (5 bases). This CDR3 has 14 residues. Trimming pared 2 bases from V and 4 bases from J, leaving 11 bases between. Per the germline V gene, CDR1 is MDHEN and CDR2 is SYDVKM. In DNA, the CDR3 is TGTGCCAGCAGTTTAGTTAGGGCGGGAGAGACCCAGTACTTC. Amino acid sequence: CASSLVRAGETQYF.

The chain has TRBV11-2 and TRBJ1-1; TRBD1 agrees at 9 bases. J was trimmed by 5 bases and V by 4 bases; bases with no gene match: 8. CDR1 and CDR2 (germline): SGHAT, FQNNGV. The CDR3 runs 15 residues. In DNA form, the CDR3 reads TGTGCCAGCAGCTGGGAACAGGGGGCTGATACTGAAGCTTTCTTT. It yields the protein CASSWEQGADTEAFF.

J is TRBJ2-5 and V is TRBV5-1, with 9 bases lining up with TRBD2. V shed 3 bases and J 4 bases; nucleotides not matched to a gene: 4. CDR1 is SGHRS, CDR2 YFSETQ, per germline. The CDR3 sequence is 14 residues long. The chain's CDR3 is CASSSKTSGETQYF. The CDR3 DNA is TGCGCCAGCAGCTCCAAGACTAGCGGAGAGACCCAGTACTTC.

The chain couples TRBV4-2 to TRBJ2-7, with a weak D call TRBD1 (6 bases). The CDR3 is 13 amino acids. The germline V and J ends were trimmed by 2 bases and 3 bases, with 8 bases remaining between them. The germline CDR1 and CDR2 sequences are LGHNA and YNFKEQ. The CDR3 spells CASSQKQGYEQYF. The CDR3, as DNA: TGTGCCAGCAGCCAAAAACAGGGCTACGAGCAGTACTTC.

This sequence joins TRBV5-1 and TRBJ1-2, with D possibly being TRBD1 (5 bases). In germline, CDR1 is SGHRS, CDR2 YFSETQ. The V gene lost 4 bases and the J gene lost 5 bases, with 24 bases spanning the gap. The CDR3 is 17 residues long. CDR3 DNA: TGCGCCAGCAGCCACGGGAGTTCGGGTGGTAGGGGTTATGGCTACACCTTC. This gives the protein CASSHGSSGGRGYGYTF.